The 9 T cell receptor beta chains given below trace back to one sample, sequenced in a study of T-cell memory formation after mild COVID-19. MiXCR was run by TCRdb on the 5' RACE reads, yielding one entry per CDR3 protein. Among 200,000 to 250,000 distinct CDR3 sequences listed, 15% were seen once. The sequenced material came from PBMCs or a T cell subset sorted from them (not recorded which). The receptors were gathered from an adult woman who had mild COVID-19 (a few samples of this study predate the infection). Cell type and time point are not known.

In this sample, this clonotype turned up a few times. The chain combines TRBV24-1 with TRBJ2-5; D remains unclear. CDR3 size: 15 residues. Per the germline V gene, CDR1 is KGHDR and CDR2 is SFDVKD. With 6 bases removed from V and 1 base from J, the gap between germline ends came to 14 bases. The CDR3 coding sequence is TGTGCCACCAGTAGTGAAGGCTCCCGCCAAGAGACCCAGTACTTC. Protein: CATSSEGSRQETQYF.

CDR3 coding DNA: TGCGCCAGCAGCTACTCAGCGGGAGAGGGCACAGATACGCAGTATTTT. It translates to CASSYSAGEGTDTQYF. The chain employs TRBV5-1 and TRBJ2-3; 8 nucleotides align to TRBD2. The CDR3 has 16 residues. Losses at the gene ends were 3 bases for V and 1 base for J; bases not matched to a gene: 7. CDR1 and CDR2 (germline): SGHRS, YFSETQ.

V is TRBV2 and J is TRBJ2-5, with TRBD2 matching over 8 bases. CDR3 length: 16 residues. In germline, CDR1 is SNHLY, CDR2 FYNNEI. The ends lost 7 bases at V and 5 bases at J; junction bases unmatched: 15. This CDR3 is CASTRTSGLAGETQYF. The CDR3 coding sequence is TGTGCCAGCACTCGAACGTCTGGACTAGCCGGGGAGACCCAGTACTTC.

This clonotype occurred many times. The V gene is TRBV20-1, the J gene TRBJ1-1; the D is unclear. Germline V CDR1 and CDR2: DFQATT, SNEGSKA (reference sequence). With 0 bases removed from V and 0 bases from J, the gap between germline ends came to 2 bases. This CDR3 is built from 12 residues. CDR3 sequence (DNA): TGCAGTGCTAGAGACATGAACACTGAAGCTTTCTTT. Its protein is CSARDMNTEAFF.

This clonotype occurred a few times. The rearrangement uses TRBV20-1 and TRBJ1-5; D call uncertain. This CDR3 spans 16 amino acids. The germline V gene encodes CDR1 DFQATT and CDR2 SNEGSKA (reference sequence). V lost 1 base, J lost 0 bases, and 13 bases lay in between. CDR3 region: CSARVGGYYSNQPQHF. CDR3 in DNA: TGCAGTGCTAGAGTAGGAGGCTACTATAGCAATCAGCCCCAGCATTTT.

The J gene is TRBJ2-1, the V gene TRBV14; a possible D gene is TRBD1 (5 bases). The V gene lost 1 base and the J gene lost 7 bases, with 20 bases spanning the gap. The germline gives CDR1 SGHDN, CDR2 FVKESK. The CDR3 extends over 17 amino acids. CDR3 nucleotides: TGTGCCAGCAGCCAAGCCCGTCGACAGTGGGGTTTGAATGAGCAGTTCTTC. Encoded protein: CASSQARRQWGLNEQFF.

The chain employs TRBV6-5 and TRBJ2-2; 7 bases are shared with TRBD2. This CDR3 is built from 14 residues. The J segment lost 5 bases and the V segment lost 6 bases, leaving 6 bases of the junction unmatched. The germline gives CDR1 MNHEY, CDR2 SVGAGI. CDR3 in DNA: TGTGCCAGCAGCGATCCGGGACTAACCGGGGAGCTGTTTTTT. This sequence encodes CASSDPGLTGELFF.

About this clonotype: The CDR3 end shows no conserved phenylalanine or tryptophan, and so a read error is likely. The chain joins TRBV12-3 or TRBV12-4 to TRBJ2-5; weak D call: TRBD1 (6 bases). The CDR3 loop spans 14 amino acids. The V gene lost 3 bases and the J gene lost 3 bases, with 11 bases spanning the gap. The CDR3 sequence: CASSFISGEETQYY. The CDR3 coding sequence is TGTGCCAGCAGTTTCATTTCAGGGGAAGAGACCCAGTACTAC.

CDR3 residues: CSAALGTGNTEQFF. CDR3 nucleotide sequence: TGCAGTGCCGCCCTCGGGACAGGGAATACTGAGCAGTTCTTC. The V and J genes are TRBV20-1 and TRBJ2-1, with TRBD1 identical over 9 bases. V lost 6 bases to trimming and J lost 9 bases; unmatched junction nucleotides: 12. Germline CDR1 is DFQATT and CDR2 is SNEGSKA (reference sequence). The CDR3 is made up of 14 amino acids.